This T cell receptor (beta chain) derives from a study of blood T cell repertoires in COVID-19. Study-level information: The United States, Italy and Spain supplied acute and convalescent COVID-19 samples.

Germline CDR1 SNHLY, CDR2 FYNNEI. There are 14 residues in the CDR3. V lost 6 bases and J lost 2, with 11 bases in between. Under the authors' procedure: Amplifying reference gene primers gave estimates of nucleated cell counts. Sequencing used immunoSEQ multiplex PCR; TCRdb keeps in-frame clones, though not all of them. V and J calls and clone size are as listed in that table; D and trimming were resolved from the DNA. The sample consists of about 210,000 clones, approximately 80% of them appearing once. Participant-reported clinical history was the basis for cohort assignment. This TCR came from a young man with acute COVID-19. The chain has TRBV2 and TRBJ1-5, with D hard to call. Material: PBMCs or T cells enriched from blood (not recorded which). CDR3 DNA: TGTGCCAGCAGCGGGGAGGTGGGCAATCAGCCCCAGCATTTT. Encoded protein: CASSGEVGNQPQHF.